What follows are 8 T cell receptor beta chains derived from one specimen sequenced in a study of naive and memory T cell subsets. Both TRBC1 and TRBC2 were covered by a beta constant-region primer of two equimolar oligonucleotides. From the UMI-ligation and nested PCR reads, TCRdb called clonotypes with MiXCR, one entry per CDR3 protein. The sample yields 120,000 to 150,000 distinct CDR3 sequences, approximately 15% seen once. Sequencing input: naive CD4+ T cells from blood. These receptors were taken from a human donor in good health.

This clonotype has just a few counts. The rearrangement uses TRBV28 and TRBJ1-2; a possible D gene is TRBD1 (6 bases). Per germline, CDR1 MDHEN and CDR2 SYDVKM. The CDR3 totals 14 residues. The V gene lost 7 bases and the J gene lost 8 bases, with 20 bases spanning the gap. CDR3 region: CASTKGVPSRGYTF. The DNA of the CDR3 is TGTGCCAGCACTAAGGGGGTGCCTTCCAGAGGCTACACCTTC.

The V gene is TRBV5-6, the J gene TRBJ2-6; D uncertain. Trimming shortened V by 0 bases and J by 0 bases, and 4 bases separated the two germline ends. The CDR3 totals 15 residues. CDR1 is SGHDT and CDR2 is YYEEEE in the germline V gene. The CDR3 region is CASSLGFSGANVLTF. The CDR3 coding sequence is TGTGCCAGCAGCTTGGGATTCTCTGGGGCCAACGTCCTGACTTTC.

The rearrangement links TRBV29-1 to TRBJ2-1; D tentatively reads TRBD1 or TRBD2 (5 bases each). Between the trimmed V and J ends, which lost 6 bases and 0 bases, there was a span of 15 bases. CDR1 is SQVTM and CDR2 is ANQGSEA in the germline V gene. This CDR3 comprises 15 residues. The CDR3 reads CSVRRGASSYNEQFF. DNA of the CDR3: TGCAGCGTACGTCGAGGGGCTAGCTCCTACAATGAGCAGTTCTTC.

This clonotype was picked up a small number of times. The CDR3 region has the DNA TGTGCCAGCAGCCCTAGGGGGGGCGGTGAAAAACTGTTTTTT. This encodes CASSPRGGGEKLFF. The V gene is TRBV7-9, the J gene TRBJ1-4; D is perhaps TRBD1 (6 bases). The CDR3 extends over 14 amino acids. Trimming took off 5 bases at V and 7 bases at J, with 14 bases between the two ends. CDR1 and CDR2 from the germline V gene are SEHNR and FQNEAQ (reference sequence).

This clonotype turned up a few times. CDR3 sequence reads: CSARAMKGNQPQHF. The CDR3 nucleotides are TGCAGTGCTAGAGCGATGAAGGGCAATCAGCCCCAGCATTTT. The chain couples TRBV20-1 to TRBJ1-5; no clear D. Between the trimmed V and J ends, which lost 1 base and 2 bases, there was a span of 9 bases. The germline gives CDR1 DFQATT, CDR2 SNEGSKA (reference sequence). The CDR3 is 14 residues long.

This clonotype occurred a few times. The rearrangement uses TRBV12-3 or TRBV12-4 and TRBJ2-1; 11 nucleotides match TRBD2. The CDR3 loop spans 18 amino acids. J lost 0 bases, V lost 5 bases, and 9 bases had no gene match. CDR3 coding DNA: TGTGCCAGCAGTCCCGGGACTAGCGGTGCAACCTCCTACAATGAGCAGTTCTTC. Its protein product is CASSPGTSGATSYNEQFF.

The J gene is TRBJ2-3, the V gene TRBV10-3, with 13 bases aligning to TRBD2. Per germline, CDR1 ENHRY and CDR2 SYGVKD. The CDR3 is 17 residues long. Losses at the gene ends were 4 bases for V and 3 bases for J; bases not matched to a gene: 7. The CDR3 protein is CAISGLTSGGATDTQYF. In nucleotides, the CDR3 is TGTGCCATCAGTGGATTAACTAGCGGGGGGGCGACAGATACGCAGTATTTT.

This clonotype was detected a few times. The chain employs TRBV5-4 and TRBJ2-4; D might be TRBD1 (5 bases). The CDR3 contains 14 residues. Trimming took 0 bases from V and 8 from J, leaving 12 bases between them. Germline loops: CDR1 SGHNT, CDR2 YYREEE (reference sequence). The CDR3 reads CASSLGAGSDIQYF. In nucleotides, the CDR3 is TGTGCCAGCAGCTTGGGGGCAGGGTCGGACATTCAGTACTTC.